Listed below are T cell receptor beta chains from one sample, sequenced in a study of T-cell memory formation after mild COVID-19. Each CDR3 protein gets one entry after TCRdb re-called the 5' RACE reads with MiXCR. The table shows fewer than 450,000 distinct CDR3 sequences, with around 24% occurring only once. Material for sequencing was PBMCs or a T cell subset sorted from them (not recorded which). These receptors came from an adult woman who had mild COVID-19 (a few samples of this study predate the infection). Cell type and time point are not known. CDR3s include the opening cysteine and the closing phenylalanine or tryptophan. A D gene is named only where the DNA matches it firmly. Not every row has a clone size; where given, it reads once, few, many or a size class.

clone size	D gene	J gene	V gene	CDR3 protein	CDR3 DNA
-	-	TRBJ2-5	TRBV7-9	CASSSSGQETQYF	TGTGCCAGCAGCTCTTCAGGGCAAGAGACCCAGTACTTC
-	TRBD1	TRBJ1-2	TRBV4-1	CASSQDPGGHYGYTF	TGCGCCAGCAGCCAAGATCCAGGGGGTCACTATGGCTACACCTTC
-	TRBD1	TRBJ1-2	TRBV28	CASSFAIQGYGYTF	TGTGCCAGCAGTTTTGCCATACAGGGGTATGGCTACACCTTC
-	TRBD2	TRBJ2-3	TRBV11-3	CASSFRGGRTDTQYF	TGTGCCAGCAGCTTCCGGGGGGGTCGCACAGATACGCAGTATTTT
few	TRBD1	TRBJ1-5	TRBV7-6	CASSSRDRNQPQHF	TGTGCCAGCAGCTCGCGGGACAGGAATCAGCCCCAGCATTTT
-	TRBD2	TRBJ2-7	TRBV20-1	CSTGTSAYEQYF	TGCAGTACCGGGACTAGCGCATACGAGCAGTACTTC
many	TRBD2	TRBJ2-3	TRBV7-2	CASSLRLAGDSDTQYF	TGTGCCAGCAGCCTTAGACTAGCGGGAGATTCGGATACGCAGTATTTT
few	-	TRBJ2-4	TRBV29-1	CSVGSEGIQYF	TGCAGCGTTGGATCAGAGGGCATTCAGTACTTC
few	TRBD1	TRBJ1-5	TRBV6-5	CASSWDRGGQPQHF	TGTGCCAGCAGTTGGGACAGGGGAGGGCAGCCCCAGCATTTT
-	TRBD2	TRBJ2-1	TRBV12-3/TRBV12-4	CASSPPSSGRNGEQFF	TGTGCCAGCAGTCCTCCTTCTAGCGGGAGGAACGGTGAGCAGTTCTTC
few	TRBD2	TRBJ2-7	TRBV5-6	CASSWGLAASYEQYF	TGTGCCAGCAGCTGGGGACTAGCGGCCTCCTACGAGCAGTACTTC
few	-	TRBJ1-3	TRBV5-5	CASSLSDGPGNTIYF	TGTGCCAGCAGCTTGAGTGACGGGCCCGGAAACACCATATATTTT
few	-	TRBJ2-3	TRBV29-1	CSVGPGRFPDTQYF	TGCAGCGTTGGCCCAGGGAGGTTTCCAGATACGCAGTATTTT
few	-	TRBJ2-2	TRBV5-1	CASSFGDRLAGELFF	TGCGCCAGCAGCTTTGGGGACCGTCTGGCCGGGGAGCTGTTTTTT
once	-	TRBJ2-7	TRBV4-2	CASSQGRSEQYF	TGTGCCAGCAGCCAAGGTAGGAGCGAGCAGTACTTC
once	TRBD2	TRBJ2-1	TRBV5-1	CASSLIKSSGSRNEQFF	TGCGCCAGCAGCTTGATAAAATCTAGCGGGAGTCGCAATGAGCAGTTCTTC
few	TRBD1	TRBJ2-2	TRBV29-1	CSVGFPGQGNTGELFF	TGCAGCGTTGGTTTCCCGGGACAGGGGAACACCGGGGAGCTGTTTTTT
-	-	TRBJ2-6	TRBV18	CASSGQRNVLTF	TGTGCCAGCTCAGGGCAGAGAAACGTCCTGACTTTC
few	-	TRBJ1-2	TRBV10-3	CATRDPPHYGYTF	TGTGCCACTCGGGACCCTCCGCACTATGGCTACACCTTC
few	-	TRBJ1-1	TRBV12-3/TRBV12-4	CASRRTVLEAFF	TGTGCCAGCAGACGTACAGTTCTTGAAGCTTTCTTT
-	TRBD1	TRBJ1-3	TRBV12-3/TRBV12-4	CASSLRGPSSGNTIYF	TGTGCCAGCAGTTTAAGGGGGCCCAGCTCTGGAAACACCATATATTTT
few	-	TRBJ2-7	TRBV12-3/TRBV12-4	CASSLSIGRVYEQYF	TGTGCCAGCAGTTTATCCATAGGCAGAGTCTACGAGCAGTACTTC
few	-	TRBJ1-1	TRBV20-1	CSASPPGTGWKTEAFF	TGCAGTGCTAGCCCTCCGGGAACAGGGTGGAAAACTGAAGCTTTCTTT
-	TRBD2	TRBJ2-1	TRBV29-1	CSGLALGGEQFF	TGCAGTGGACTAGCGTTAGGGGGTGAGCAGTTCTTC
-	TRBD1	TRBJ2-1	TRBV12-3/TRBV12-4	CASSLFSGQAYNEQFF	TGTGCCAGCAGTTTATTCTCGGGACAGGCCTACAATGAGCAGTTCTTC
-	-	TRBJ2-3	TRBV7-9	CASSPKGRRGSDTQYF	TGTGCCAGCAGCCCCAAGGGCCGGAGGGGTTCAGATACGCAGTATTTT
-	TRBD1	TRBJ1-1	TRBV7-9	CASSLRQGDTEAFF	TGTGCCAGCAGCTTGAGACAGGGGGACACTGAAGCTTTCTTT
-	TRBD2	TRBJ2-7	TRBV6-1	CASSERTSSVSYEQYF	TGTGCCAGCAGTGAAAGGACTAGCTCCGTCTCCTACGAGCAGTACTTC
-	-	TRBJ2-3	TRBV12-3/TRBV12-4	CASSTDRFGGQYF	TGTGCCAGCAGTACTGACCGGTTCGGAGGGCAGTATTTT
-	-	TRBJ1-3	TRBV6-2/TRBV6-3	CASSPGTLGNTIYF	TGTGCCAGCAGCCCCGGGACCCTCGGAAACACCATATATTTT
-	TRBD1	TRBJ2-5	TRBV5-6	CASSLDRGQTQYF	TGTGCCAGCAGCTTGGACAGGGGGCAGACCCAGTACTTC
-	-	TRBJ2-2	TRBV24-1	CATSDSGTGELFF	TGTGCCACCAGTGACTCGGGGACCGGGGAGCTGTTTTTT
few	-	TRBJ1-1	TRBV20-1	CSARHRPNTEAFF	TGCAGTGCTAGACACCGGCCGAACACTGAAGCTTTCTTT
few	-	TRBJ2-7	TRBV5-1	CASSSPERVGPYEQYF	TGCGCCAGCAGCTCCCCTGAGAGGGTGGGCCCCTACGAGCAGTACTTC
few	TRBD2	TRBJ2-1	TRBV29-1	CSVESWTSNEQFF	TGCAGCGTTGAGAGTTGGACTAGCAATGAGCAGTTCTTC
-	TRBD1	TRBJ1-5	TRBV24-1	CATSDPGWTGAGQPQHF	TGTGCCACCAGTGACCCCGGATGGACAGGGGCCGGACAGCCCCAGCATTTT
-	-	TRBJ1-1	TRBV3-1	CASSHRHGGEAFF	TGTGCCAGCAGTCACAGACACGGAGGTGAAGCTTTCTTT
many	-	TRBJ1-1	TRBV12-3/TRBV12-4	CASSLSGRTEAFF	TGTGCCAGCAGCCTGTCGGGGCGCACTGAAGCTTTCTTT
-	-	TRBJ1-3	TRBV7-2	CASSPSLDRSGNTIYF	TGTGCCAGCAGCCCAAGCCTAGACAGATCCGGAAACACCATATATTTT
many	-	TRBJ1-1	TRBV29-1	CVAHRGRYTEAFF	TGCGTTGCCCACCGGGGCCGGTACACTGAAGCTTTCTTT
-	-	TRBJ1-1	TRBV18	CASSPPGPEGDTEAFF	TGTGCCAGCTCACCACCGGGCCCGGAAGGGGACACTGAAGCTTTCTTT
-	-	TRBJ2-1	TRBV9	CASSAQGREQFF	TGTGCCAGCAGCGCCCAGGGGCGTGAGCAGTTCTTC
few	-	TRBJ1-6	TRBV15	CATSIHGGRGSPLHF	TGTGCCACCAGCATCCATGGGGGGCGGGGTTCACCCCTCCACTTT
-	TRBD2	TRBJ2-7	TRBV20-1	CSASRTSGRGSYEQYF	TGCAGTGCTAGTAGGACTAGCGGCCGGGGCTCCTACGAGCAGTACTTC
few	-	TRBJ2-4	TRBV5-6	CASSIGQLLAKNIQYF	TGTGCCAGCAGCATAGGACAGCTACTAGCCAAAAACATTCAGTACTTC
-	TRBD2	TRBJ2-1	TRBV11-2	CASSLSQGSGGANEQFF	TGTGCCAGCAGCCTGAGCCAGGGAAGCGGGGGGGCCAATGAGCAGTTCTTC
-	TRBD2	TRBJ2-1	TRBV2	CASSVPGTSGSDEQFF	TGTGCCAGCAGTGTTCCCGGGACTAGCGGGAGCGATGAGCAGTTCTTC
few	-	TRBJ1-1	TRBV5-1	CASSLGGTLKNTEAFF	TGCGCCAGCAGCTTAGGTGGGACACTAAAGAACACTGAAGCTTTCTTT
few	-	TRBJ2-7	TRBV10-3	CAIRDTSYEQYF	TGTGCCATCCGGGACACTTCCTACGAGCAGTACTTC
-	-	TRBJ1-1	TRBV7-9	CASSFDPTTEAFF	TGTGCCAGCAGCTTCGACCCCACAACTGAAGCTTTCTTT
few	TRBD1	TRBJ2-7	TRBV25-1	CASSWTGDEQYF	TGTGCCAGCAGTTGGACAGGGGACGAGCAGTACTTC
many	TRBD2	TRBJ2-1	TRBV12-3/TRBV12-4	CASSLGTSKGNEQFF	TGTGCCAGCAGTTTAGGGACTAGCAAAGGGAATGAGCAGTTCTTC
-	-	TRBJ2-3	TRBV11-3	CASGGGRVPDTQYF	TGTGCCAGCGGAGGGGGTCGTGTGCCAGATACGCAGTATTTT
few	TRBD1	TRBJ1-6	TRBV27	CASRKTGLSSPLHF	TGTGCCAGCAGAAAGACAGGGCTGAGCTCACCCCTCCACTTT
few	TRBD2	TRBJ2-3	TRBV7-6	CASSSLAGVSTDTQYF	TGTGCCAGCAGCTCCCTAGCGGGGGTAAGCACAGATACGCAGTATTTT
few	-	TRBJ2-2	TRBV20-1	CSARLRDAGELFF	TGCAGTGCTAGATTAAGGGATGCCGGGGAGCTGTTTTTT
-	TRBD2	TRBJ2-2	TRBV30	CAWSVLTSATGELFF	TGTGCCTGGAGTGTACTTACTAGCGCCACCGGGGAGCTGTTTTTT